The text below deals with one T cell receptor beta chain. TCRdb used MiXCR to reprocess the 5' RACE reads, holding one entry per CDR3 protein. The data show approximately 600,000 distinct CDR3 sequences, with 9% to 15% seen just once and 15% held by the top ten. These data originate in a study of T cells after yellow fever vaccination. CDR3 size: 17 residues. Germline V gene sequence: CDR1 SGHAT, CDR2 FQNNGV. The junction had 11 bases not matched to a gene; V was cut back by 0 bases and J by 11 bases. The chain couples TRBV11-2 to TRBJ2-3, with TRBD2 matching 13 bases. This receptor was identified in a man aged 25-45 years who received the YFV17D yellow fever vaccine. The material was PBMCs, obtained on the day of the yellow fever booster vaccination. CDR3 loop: CASSLDRVGLAGAKQYF. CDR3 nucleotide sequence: TGTGCCAGCAGCTTAGATCGTGTTGGACTAGCGGGAGCAAAGCAGTATTTT.